Below, 20 T cell receptor beta chains from the same sample are listed, as sequenced in a study of glioma-infiltrating T cells. Using RNA template, CDR3s of TCR alpha and beta were amplified with iRepertoire arm-PCR. TCRdb re-called the multiplex PCR reads through MiXCR, storing one row per CDR3 protein. Of some 190,000 distinct CDR3 sequences listed, around 32% are singletons. The material sequenced was glioma tissue, nonneoplastic brain tissue, or PBMCs (not recorded which). The receptor set was obtained from a human donor with low-grade glioma or glioblastoma, undergoing nonglioma brain surgery, or in good health (not recorded which).

This clonotype was recorded many times. This rearrangement joins TRBV6-1 to TRBJ2-5; no clear D. The CDR3 totals 14 residues. In germline, CDR1 is MNHNS, CDR2 SASEGT. With 6 bases removed from V and 7 bases from J, the gap between germline ends came to 18 bases. The CDR3 DNA follows: TGTGCCAGCAGCTCCAGTGCTAACTCGGCGACCCAGTACTTC. Protein: CASSSSANSATQYF.

This clonotype was detected many times. V and J are TRBV2 and TRBJ2-3; unclear D gene. CDR1 is SNHLY, CDR2 FYNNEI, per germline. V was clipped by 2 bases and J by 1 base, with 10 bases between them. The length of the CDR3 is 15 residues. The chain's CDR3 is CASSESGSRTDTQYF. The CDR3 DNA is TGTGCCAGCAGTGAATCCGGCAGCCGCACAGATACGCAGTATTTT.

This clonotype was counted ten times or more. The chain couples TRBV28 to TRBJ1-1; D is possibly TRBD1 (6 bases). The V gene's germline CDR1 is MDHEN and CDR2 SYDVKM. V was clipped by 6 bases and J by 5 bases, with 10 bases between them. This CDR3 comprises 12 residues. CDR3 bases: TGTGCCAGCAGACTACAGGGAACTGAAGCTTTCTTT. Its protein is CASRLQGTEAFF. The full variable domain, rest sourced from reference TRBV28 and TRBJ1-1, is DVKVTQSSRYLVKRTGEKVFLECVQDMDHENMFWYRQDPGLGLRLIYFSYDVKMKEKGDIPEGYSVSREKKERFSLILESASTNQTSMYLCASRLQGTEAFFGQGTRLTVV.

This clonotype showed up many times. This rearrangement joins TRBV20-1 to TRBJ2-7; 12 bases align to TRBD1. In germline, CDR1 is DFQATT, CDR2 SNEGSKA (reference sequence). Trimming at V came to 1 base and at J to 6 bases, leaving 4 bases not matched to a gene. The CDR3 sequence is 14 residues long. The CDR3 DNA reads as TGCAGTGCTAGAGGGGACAGGGGGCCACTCGAGCAGTACTTC. Protein sequence: CSARGDRGPLEQYF.

This clonotype has at least ten counts. In DNA, the CDR3 is TGTGCCAGCTCACCCCAAGTTGGAGGGGGATGGAATCAGCCCCAGCATTTT. Its protein product is CASSPQVGGGWNQPQHF. The chain joins TRBV18 to TRBJ1-5; D perhaps matches TRBD1 (6 bases). The V gene lost 3 bases and the J gene lost 4 bases, with 19 bases spanning the gap. CDR1 is KGHSH and CDR2 is LQKENI in the germline V gene. This CDR3 is built from 17 residues.

This clonotype was counted many times. The V gene is TRBV7-6, the J gene TRBJ2-3; D is unresolved. This CDR3 is 16 amino acids long. Germline V CDR1 and CDR2: SGHVS, FNYEAQ. Trimming left V 0 bases short and J 2 bases short, with 12 bases between. CDR3 residues: CASSLARAEYTDTQYF. The DNA of the CDR3 is TGTGCCAGCAGCTTAGCTCGAGCCGAGTACACAGATACGCAGTATTTT.

As for this clonotype: It may be a read error: a sequence one base away is much more abundant. CDR3 DNA sequence: TGTGCCAGCAGCTCCCCCCCCGGGACAGGTCCGTTGTATGTCTACACCTTC. Translating it yields CASSSPPGTGPLYVYTF. The chain uses TRBV27 and TRBJ1-2; 8 bases map to TRBD1. CDR1 is MNHEY, CDR2 SMNVEV, per germline (reference sequence). The CDR3 runs to 17 residues.

This clonotype was counted only a few times. A much larger clone is a single base away; this may be a read error. This rearrangement joins TRBV27 to TRBJ1-1; 8 positions agree with TRBD1. Trimming cost V 5 bases and J 8 bases; bases outside gene matches: 13. Germline V lookup: CDR1 MNHEY, CDR2 SMNVEV (reference sequence). The CDR3 is made up of 15 amino acids. The CDR3: CASSPSTGGKVEAFF. DNA of the CDR3: TGTGCCAGCAGTCCCAGCACAGGGGGGAAGGTAGAAGCTTTCTTT.

The sample holds many counts of this clonotype. The CDR3 DNA reads TGCGCCAGCAGTGAGCTGTACGGGACAGGCTCCGTTAACTATGGCTACACCTTC. It translates to CASSELYGTGSVNYGYTF. This rearrangement joins TRBV10-2 to TRBJ1-2; 8 bases agree with TRBD1. The CDR3 is 18 residues long. Germline lookup yields CDR1 WSHSY and CDR2 SAAADI. J gave up 1 base and V 2 bases, and 12 bases lay outside the gene matches.

This chain uses TRBV5-1 with TRBJ2-1; 9 bases fit TRBD1. The germline CDR1 and CDR2 sequences are SGHRS and YFSETQ. The junction had 6 bases not matched to a gene; V was cut back by 4 bases and J by 4 bases. This CDR3 has 15 residues. The CDR3 reads CASSTTGQGYNEQFF. CDR3 nucleotide sequence: TGCGCCAGCAGCACAACGGGACAGGGATACAATGAGCAGTTCTTC.

V and J are TRBV19 and TRBJ2-5; D may correspond to TRBD1 or TRBD2 (5 bases each). The CDR3 contains 14 residues. V was trimmed by 1 base and J by 6 bases, leaving 12 bases between them. Germline V gene lookup returns CDR1 LNHDA and CDR2 SQIVND (reference sequence). DNA for the CDR3: TGTGCCAGTAGTATAGCTGGGGACCTACAGACCCAGTACTTC. Protein: CASSIAGDLQTQYF.

This clonotype was recorded a few times. V usage is TRBV29-1 and J usage is TRBJ2-3; D remains ambiguous. The CDR3 extends over 10 amino acids. Trimming cost V 5 bases and J 0 bases, with 0 bases left between them. The germline CDR1 and CDR2 sequences are SQVTM and ANQGSEA. DNA for the CDR3: TGCAGCGTTAGCACAGATACGCAGTATTTT. This gives the protein CSVSTDTQYF.

On this clonotype itself: Since a much larger clone is just one base distant, this may be a read error. The rearrangement uses TRBV20-1 and TRBJ2-2, with 9 bases that match TRBD1. The CDR3 is made up of 15 amino acids. CDR1 is DFQATT, CDR2 SNEGSKA, per germline (reference sequence). This CDR3 is CSARPGTGNTEELFF. The CDR3 nucleotides read TGCAGTGCTCGCCCAGGGACAGGGAATACCGAGGAGCTGTTTTTT.

Concerning this clonotype itself: A read error is possible here, since a much larger clone lies one base away. The gene calls are TRBV4-1 and TRBJ2-5; a possible D gene is TRBD2 (5 bases). Trimming removed 3 bases at V and 4 bases at J, with 12 bases between. Per the germline V gene, CDR1 is MGHRA and CDR2 is YSYEKL. There are 14 residues in the CDR3. As DNA, the CDR3 is TGCGCCAGCAGCCAGTGCCACGGGGTAGAGACCCAGTACTTC. This translates into CASSQCHGVETQYF.

This chain joins TRBV7-2 and TRBJ2-7, with a weak D call TRBD2 (5 bases). The CDR3 is made up of 15 amino acids. Per germline, CDR1 SGHTA and CDR2 FQGNSA. V was trimmed by 5 bases and J by 4 bases, leaving 18 bases between them. The CDR3 loop is CASSRAAGRAYEQYF. In nucleotides, the CDR3 is TGTGCCAGCAGCCGGGCCGCGGGTCGAGCGTACGAGCAGTACTTC. Using reference TRBV7-2 and TRBJ2-7 for the parts outside the CDR3, the full variable domain is GAGVSQSPSNKVTEKGKDVELRCDPISGHTALYWYRQSLGQGLEFLIYFQGNSAPDKSGLPSDRFSAERTGGSVSTLTIQRTQQEDSAVYLCASSRAAGRAYEQYFGPGTRLTVT.

This clonotype was observed many times. This rearrangement joins TRBV18 to TRBJ1-1, with 8 bases aligning to TRBD1. The CDR3 loop spans 14 amino acids. The V segment lost 4 bases and the J segment 1 base; nucleotides outside the gene matches: 2. The germline V gene has CDR1 KGHSH and CDR2 LQKENI. This chain's CDR3 is CASSQQGENTEAFF. DNA for the CDR3: TGTGCCAGCTCACAACAGGGGGAGAACACTGAAGCTTTCTTT.

This clonotype was recorded many times. The chain recombines TRBV10-3 with TRBJ2-7, with TRBD1 as a possible D gene (5 bases). From germline, CDR1 is ENHRY and CDR2 SYGVKD. Trimming shortened V by 0 bases and J by 2 bases, and 8 bases separated the two germline ends. The CDR3 extends over 14 amino acids. CDR3 coding DNA: TGTGCCATCAGTGAGTCTAGGGGTCCCTACGAGCAGTACTTC. It is translated as CAISESRGPYEQYF.

This clonotype came up a few times. The chain recombines TRBV11-3 with TRBJ2-2; no definite D call. Germline CDR1 SGHNT, CDR2 YENEEA. The CDR3 spans 13 residues. Trimming cost V 5 bases and J 6 bases, with 10 bases left between them. The CDR3 here is CASSPRRAGELFF. The CDR3 DNA reads as TGTGCCAGCAGCCCGCGTAGAGCCGGGGAGCTGTTTTTT.

This clonotype was observed at least ten times. The rearrangement links TRBV29-1 to TRBJ1-1, with 9 bases identical to TRBD1. Per germline, CDR1 SQVTM and CDR2 ANQGSEA. Trimming cost V 7 bases and J 5 bases; bases outside gene matches: 8. The CDR3 loop spans 13 amino acids. The CDR3 spells CSASLDRGTEAFF. For the CDR3, the DNA is TGCAGCGCCTCGTTGGACAGGGGAACTGAAGCTTTCTTT.

Note on this clonotype: One end of the junction varies from germline; a read error may be responsible. This sequence joins TRBV12-3 or TRBV12-4 and TRBJ2-2, with D perhaps matching TRBD1 or TRBD2 (6 bases each). The CDR3 runs 16 residues. The CDR3 reads CARSFHGGGRIGELFF. Written as DNA, the CDR3 is TGTGCCAGAAGTTTCCATGGAGGGGGAAGGATCGGGGAGCTGTTTTTT.